These 24 T cell receptor delta chains originate from one sample sequenced in a study of γδ T cells in repeated Plasmodium falciparum infection (dated by TCRdb to about 2021). For bulk TCR repertoire analysis, Vgamma9/Vdelta2+ and Vdelta2-negative gammadelta T cell populations were flow-sorted out of peripheral blood mononuclear cells. Library construction relied on multiplex PCR. These reads were obtained on an Illumina MiSeq. Clonotypes were called again by TCRdb from the public reads via CATT, and duplicate nucleotide sequences were then merged into one entry. Across this sample there are tens of thousands of delta-chain clones, with approximately 1.5% seen only once. Of the sample, 8.6% is held by the ten largest clones. The sequenced sample consisted of gamma-delta T cells from blood. The receptors here all came from a pool of human donors (malaria-infected and uninfected, not separated).

Turning to this clone: This may arise from a read error, as a much more abundant clone is one base away. V usage is TRDV1 and J usage is TRDJ1, with unresolved D. TCRdb carries no J gene annotation; the J gene was assigned here by matching the DNA with germline. From germline, CDR1 is TSWWSYY and CDR2 QGS. V was clipped by 4 bases and J by 2 bases, with 20 bases between them. The CDR3 covers 17 residues. DNA of the CDR3: TGTGCTCTTGGGGTAAACAACTTTTACACCACGACCGATAAACTCATCTTT. Protein sequence: CALGVNNFYTTTDKLIF.

Points on this clone: TCRdb shows a much larger clone's protein in place of this DNA's translation, and the two differ at residue 12, likely through a read error; the protein shown is translated from the DNA. The genes are TRDV1 and TRDJ1, with 9 positions matching TRDD2. TCRdb records no J gene; here it was assigned by comparing the DNA to germline. Germline V gene sequence: CDR1 TSWWSYY, CDR2 QGS. The CDR3 covers 15 residues. The CDR3, as DNA: TGTGCTCTTGGGGAGCTCCCTCCTTCCTACGATAGACTCATCTTT. It yields the protein CALGELPPSYDRLIF.

The chain recombines TRDV1 with TRDJ1; 8 nucleotides agree with TRDD3. No J gene is reported in TCRdb; it was inferred here by comparing the DNA with germline. The ends lost 0 bases at V and 0 bases at J; junction bases unmatched: 15. Germline CDR1 and CDR2: TSWWSYY and QGS. This CDR3 is 20 amino acids long. CDR3: CALGELGPPVGDPYTDKLIF. The DNA of the CDR3 is TGTGCTCTTGGGGAACTTGGGCCCCCCGTGGGGGATCCGTACACCGATAAACTCATCTTT.

Judged by abundance, this clone is medium-sized. The same CDR3 also results from other DNA sequences found in this sample. The genes are TRDV1 and TRDJ1; TRDD3 agrees at 9 bases. Germline CDR1 TSWWSYY, CDR2 QGS. The V gene end was trimmed by 3 bases and the J gene end by 6 bases; junction bases not matched to a gene: 14. The CDR3 consists of 17 residues. The CDR3 DNA reads TGTGCTCTTGGGGAGCTACGTGCTGGGGGATTAAGATATAAACTCATCTTT. It encodes CALGELRAGGLRYKLIF.

Details on this clone: The TCRdb record carries a much larger clone's protein, which differs from this DNA's translation at residue 13; a read error is the likely cause, and the protein listed here is the DNA translation. The J gene has no call, while the V gene is TRDV2. Germline V CDR1 and CDR2: GEAIGNYY, EKD. This CDR3 region has 15 residues. As DNA, the CDR3 is TGTGCCTGTGACACCGTTACAAGGAACGGCGATAAACCCATCTTT. This translates into CACDTVTRNGDKPIF.

This clone has a handful of counts. TCRdb lists the protein of a much larger clone for this DNA, which differs at residue 10, so this is likely a read error; the protein given here is translated from the DNA itself. The CDR3 coding sequence is TGTGCCTGTGACACCTTGGGGGCCTACAACACCGATAAACTCATCTTT. Its protein product is CACDTLGAYNTDKLIF. The rearrangement uses TRDV2 and TRDJ1; a possible D gene is TRDD3 (6 bases). This CDR3 has 16 amino acids. Trimming shortened V by 0 bases and J by 0 bases, and 13 bases separated the two germline ends. Germline V gene data show CDR1 as GEAIGNYY and CDR2 as EKD.

This clone has only a few counts. TCRdb has a much larger clone's protein, which differs at residue 11 from the translation of this DNA, likely because of a read error; what is shown is the protein translated from the DNA. J is TRDJ1 and V is TRDV1, with TRDD3 matching over 7 bases. In germline, CDR1 is TSWWSYY, CDR2 QGS. After removal of 0 bases from V and 0 bases from J, the junction contained 22 bases not matched to a gene. This CDR3 has 22 residues. The CDR3 nucleotides read TGTGCTCTTGGGGAACTAAGACCCATTCTGAGGGATACCCGTACTAACACCGATAAACTCATCTTT. Translation: CALGELRPILRDTRTNTDKLIF.

This clone has ten or more counts. TCRdb's protein and the DNA translation differ at residue 8; the protein here comes from the DNA. The genes are TRDV1 and TRDJ1, with 9 nucleotides matching TRDD3. This CDR3 region has 21 residues. Germline lookup yields CDR1 TSWWSYY and CDR2 QGS. V lost 3 bases and J lost 7; bases outside the gene matches: 27. The CDR3 region is CALGEGAHSWYWGTSQGKLIF. The CDR3 region has the DNA TGTGCTCTTGGGGAGGGGGCCCACTCGTGGTACTGGGGGACATCGCAGGGTAAACTCATCTTT.

Details on this clone: For this DNA, TCRdb reports the protein of a much larger clone, which diverges at residue 3, most likely from a read error; the protein presented here is translated directly from the DNA. The chain has TRDV1 and TRDJ1; D is perhaps TRDD3 (6 bases). The CDR3 is 23 amino acids. The germline V gene has CDR1 TSWWSYY and CDR2 QGS. The CDR3 DNA follows: TGTGCTCCTGGGGAACTAGGCTCTATGGTTGGACACCACTCTCCCTGGGGATGGGATAAACTCATCTTT. This codes for CAPGELGSMVGHHSPWGWDKLIF.

This clone was observed a few times. The protein TCRdb lists belongs to a much larger clone and differs from this DNA's translation at residue 14, which points to a read error; the protein shown is made from the DNA. The DNA of the CDR3 is TGTGCTCTTGGGGAACTAATGGGGATACGCCCAGCACAACCCTTCTTT. Protein: CALGELMGIRPAQPFF. With the J gene uncalled, the V gene is TRDV1; TRDD3, the D gene given by the table, was not confirmed from the DNA. This CDR3 comprises 16 residues. From germline, CDR1 is TSWWSYY and CDR2 QGS.

This clone occurred a few times. The TCRdb record carries a much larger clone's protein, which differs from this DNA's translation at residue 11; a read error is the likely cause, and the protein listed here is the DNA translation. The rearrangement links TRDV1 to TRDJ1, with a possible D match to TRDD3 (5 bases). Germline values: CDR1 TSWWSYY, CDR2 QGS. The CDR3 totals 15 residues. The CDR3 nucleotides are TGTGCTCTTGGGGAAGCGGGGGTTAGCACCGGTAAACTCATCTTT. Its translation is CALGEAGVSTGKLIF.

Regarding this clone: Since a far larger clone is one base different, this is likely a read error. The same CDR3 also results from other DNA sequences found in this sample. V gene TRDV3 combines with J gene TRDJ1; perhaps TRDD3 as D (5 bases). The J gene is absent in TCRdb and was assigned here via DNA matching to germline. The CDR3 is made up of 19 amino acids. Germline V CDR1 and CDR2: TVYSNPD, GDNSRS (reference sequence). Trimming removed 5 bases at V and 1 base at J, with 32 bases between. This CDR3 reads CAIRAHSELCESATDKLIF. The CDR3 region has the DNA TGTGCCATACGTGCTCATTCGGAATTGTGCGAAAGTGCCACCGATAAACTCATCTTT.

This clone was seen a few times. TCRdb assigns this DNA the protein of a much larger clone, which departs from its translation at residue 3; this likely reflects a read error, and the protein shown comes from translating the DNA. This chain connects TRDV1 to TRDJ1, with D perhaps matching TRDD2 or TRDD3 (5 bases each). Per germline, CDR1 TSWWSYY and CDR2 QGS. The CDR3 totals 16 residues. CDR3: CARGDRITVPTDKLIF. CDR3 DNA sequence: TGTGCTCGTGGGGACCGGATAACCGTTCCTACCGATAAACTCATCTTT.

By share, this clone counts as medium-sized. Other DNA sequences from this sample encode an identical CDR3 as well. The chain joins TRDV2 to TRDJ1, with a weak D call TRDD3 (5 bases). CDR3 size: 15 residues. CDR1 and CDR2 (germline): GEAIGNYY, EKD. V was cut by 1 base and J by 2 bases, with 13 bases left in between. This CDR3 reads CACDTVGTGTDKLIF. DNA of the CDR3: TGTGCCTGTGACACAGTCGGTACTGGAACCGATAAACTCATCTTT.

This clone has ten or more counts. A much larger clone is a single base away; this may be a read error. The same CDR3 is also encoded by other DNA sequences in this sample. This sequence joins TRDV1 and TRDJ1; 8 bases match TRDD3. This CDR3 has 20 residues. Germline assignment: CDR1 TSWWSYY and CDR2 QGS. The CDR3 protein is CALGLEVGYWGLTYTDKLIF. The DNA of the CDR3 is TGTGCTCTTGGCCTTGAAGTCGGGTACTGGGGGTTAACCTACACCGATAAACTCATCTTC.

In the case of this clone: A far more abundant clone sits one base away, making this likely a read error. Other DNA sequences in the same sample also yield this CDR3. This chain links TRDV1 with TRDJ1; 9 bases fit TRDD3. No J gene was available from TCRdb, and it was assigned here by a germline match of the DNA. Germline CDR1 reads TSWWSYY; CDR2 reads QGS. The V and J ends lost 0 bases and 0 bases, in that order; junction bases with no gene match: 23. CDR3 length equals 23 residues. Written as DNA, the CDR3 is TGTGCTCTTGGGGAACTCAGCCTTCCCGAGTACTGGGGGAGGGGCTGGGACACCGATAAACTCATCTTT. This gives the protein CALGELSLPEYWGRGWDTDKLIF.

This clone was observed a few times. TCRdb shows a much larger clone's protein in place of this DNA's translation, and the two differ at residue 16, likely through a read error; the protein shown is translated from the DNA. This rearrangement joins TRDV1 to TRDJ1; 10 positions match TRDD3. TCRdb records no J gene; here it was assigned by comparing the DNA to germline. The ends lost 2 bases at V and 2 bases at J; junction bases unmatched: 20. Germline V gene lookup returns CDR1 TSWWSYY and CDR2 QGS. The CDR3 is 21 amino acids. The CDR3 region is CALGESGHLGLGDRLTDKLIF. CDR3 DNA: TGTGCTCTTGGGGAATCTGGCCATCTAGGGCTGGGGGATAGGTTAACCGATAAACTCATCTTT.

This clone occurred many times. This probably arose from a read error, given a far larger clone one base away. In the same sample, other DNA sequences code for this CDR3. The rearrangement uses TRDV3 and TRDJ1, with 12 bases identical to TRDD3. Germline assignment: CDR1 TVYSNPD and CDR2 GDNSRS (reference sequence). The CDR3 is made up of 15 amino acids. The CDR3 DNA follows: TGTGCATCCTGGGGGATACGAACTAACACCGATAAACTCATCTTT. This translates into CASWGIRTNTDKLIF.

This clone was seen a few times. The protein given by TCRdb reflects a much larger clone and differs at residue 21 from this DNA's translation, likely from a read error; the protein shown is the DNA's translation. No J gene call was made, and the V gene is TRDV1; the D call TRDD3 from the table was never checked on the DNA. This CDR3 has 23 residues. Germline assignment: CDR1 TSWWSYY and CDR2 QGS. The CDR3 DNA follows: TGTGCTCTTAGGGAACCCCTAGATGGGCATCAGTACTGGGGGATACGTTTCACCGATAAACCCATCTTT. Its protein product is CALREPLDGHQYWGIRFTDKPIF.

This clone was observed a few times. TCRdb attributes to this sequence the protein of a much larger clone, which differs from the DNA translation at residue 11; a read error is likely, and the protein displayed is translated from the DNA. The chain carries TRDV1 and TRDJ2; D gene unclear. The CDR3 contains 19 residues. Germline V gene data show CDR1 as TSWWSYY and CDR2 as QGS. The V and J ends lost 4 bases and 3 bases respectively, with 24 bases between them. The CDR3 region has the DNA TGTGCTCTTGGGGGGCTACGAGCCAGCACCCCAACCCTGACAGCACAACTCTTCTTT. As protein: CALGGLRASTPTLTAQLFF.

To note about this clone: Translating this DNA gives a protein that differs at residue 4 from the TCRdb one, which belongs to a much larger clone; a read error is likely, and the protein shown is this translation. The chain joins TRDV2 to TRDJ1; TRDD3 matches at 11 bases. Since TCRdb gives no J gene, matching the DNA to germline was used here to assign it. CDR1 is GEAIGNYY, CDR2 EKD, per germline. This CDR3 has 17 residues. With 6 bases clipped from V and 0 bases from J, the junction kept 11 bases outside the gene matches. The CDR3 protein is CACYKLGDKTNTDKLIF. For the CDR3, the DNA is TGTGCCTGTTACAAACTGGGGGATAAAACTAACACCGATAAACTCATCTTT.

This clone was observed a handful of times. The protein given by TCRdb reflects a much larger clone and differs at residue 6 from this DNA's translation, likely from a read error; the protein shown is the DNA's translation. The rearrangement uses TRDV1 and TRDJ1; D is possibly TRDD3 (6 bases). CDR3 size: 17 residues. Germline assignment: CDR1 TSWWSYY and CDR2 QGS. The CDR3 coding sequence is TGTGCTATTGGGGGGGGTCCCGGGATGATGTACACCGATAAACTCATCTTT. Translation: CAIGGGPGMMYTDKLIF.

This clone was picked up a small number of times. A far larger clone is a single base away, which makes a read error likely. This specimen includes other DNA sequences encoding the same CDR3. The chain combines TRDV2 with TRDJ3, with 12 positions matching TRDD3. TCRdb carries no J gene annotation; the J gene was assigned here by matching the DNA with germline. The CDR3 loop spans 22 amino acids. Germline V gene lookup returns CDR1 GEAIGNYY and CDR2 EKD. The V gene end was trimmed by 0 bases and the J gene end by 3 bases; junction bases not matched to a gene: 14. CDR3 in DNA: TGTGCCTGTGACACCCCTCTAATACTGGGGGATACTTTCTTCTGGGACACCCGACAGATGTTTTTC. As protein: CACDTPLILGDTFFWDTRQMFF.

Regarding this clone: For this DNA, TCRdb reports the protein of a much larger clone, which diverges at residue 14, most likely from a read error; the protein presented here is translated directly from the DNA. This chain connects TRDV2 to TRDJ3; 13 positions match TRDD3. The J gene, not given by TCRdb, was assigned here from a germline match of the nucleotide sequence. The CDR3 is 19 amino acids. Germline CDR1 GEAIGNYY, CDR2 EKD. CDR3 coding DNA: TGTGCCTGTGACACCCTACTGGGGGATACGCTGGGGGACATCCGACAGATGTTTTTC. Translated: CACDTLLGDTLGDIRQMFF.